The TCR beta chain described here comes from a study of human T cells and chemical hapten exposure. Time point meaning: patch test 1, 2 weeks after DPC sensitization. Treatment given: therapeutic diphenylcyclopropenone sensitization with weekly scalp DPC. V shed 3 bases, J shed 6 bases, and the junction held 3 bases outside the gene matches. The CDR3 consists of 14 residues. CDR1 is LGHNA and CDR2 is YSLEER in the germline V gene. TCRdb called the RACE reads again in MiXCR, with one record for every CDR3 protein. Of nearly 350,000 distinct CDR3 sequences in the sample, 6% to 8.5% were seen once. The source of this sequence is a woman aged 18-29 years with alopecia areata. Some clones in this sample may be carry-over from other donors' samples. Sequencing was performed on whole blood, taken in connection with sensitization to the hapten diphenylcyclopropenone (DPC). The rearrangement links TRBV4-3 to TRBJ2-2, with 8 bases fitting TRBD1. The CDR3 nucleotides are TGCGCCAGCAGCCACGGACAGGGCTCCGGGGAGCTGTTTTTT. Its protein is CASSHGQGSGELFF.